The rows below give T cell receptor beta chains drawn from one sample of a study of Ad26.COV2.S vaccination and SARS-CoV-2 variants. Assay: immunoSEQ multiplex PCR; the TCRdb copy retains only in-frame clones and omits some. Here the sample spans about 350,000 clones, 70% to 90% being singletons. This material consisted of peripheral blood, taken in a trial of Ad26.COV2.S vaccine versus placebo. Receptors originate from a person aged 18-65 years who received the Ad26.COV2.S COVID-19 vaccine or a placebo. CDR3s include the opening cysteine and the closing phenylalanine or tryptophan. The order of the fields is CDR3 DNA, CDR3 protein, J gene, D gene, V gene, clone size. D genes are given only for firm matches. For some rows the clone size is stated as once, few or many, or as a class when expanded; others skip it.

CDR3nt: TGTGCCAGCTCAGGGGGCAACACTGAAGCTTTCTTT
CDR3aa: CASSGGNTEAFF
j_gene: TRBJ1-1
d_gene: NA
v_gene: TRBV18
abundance: NA

CDR3nt: TGTGCCAGCAGGAACTACTATGGCTACACCTTC
CDR3aa: CASRNYYGYTF
j_gene: TRBJ1-2
d_gene: NA
v_gene: TRBV6-5
abundance: NA

CDR3nt: TGTGCCAGCAGCCGAGGGGGACAGGGGGACAATGAGCAGTTCTTC
CDR3aa: CASSRGGQGDNEQFF
j_gene: TRBJ2-1
d_gene: TRBD1
v_gene: TRBV7-9
abundance: NA

CDR3nt: TGCGCCAGCAGGGCTGCGGGGGGCACTGAAGCTTTCTTT
CDR3aa: CASRAAGGTEAFF
j_gene: TRBJ1-1
d_gene: NA
v_gene: TRBV5-1
abundance: once

CDR3nt: TGTGCCAGCTCACCACGATCGGACAGTTACAATGAGCAGTTCTTC
CDR3aa: CASSPRSDSYNEQFF
j_gene: TRBJ2-1
d_gene: NA
v_gene: TRBV18
abundance: once

CDR3nt: TGCGCCAGCAGGACAGGGGGGAACACTGAAGCTTTCTTT
CDR3aa: CASRTGGNTEAFF
j_gene: TRBJ1-1
d_gene: TRBD1
v_gene: TRBV5-1
abundance: NA

CDR3nt: TGTGCCAGCAGCTTTAACACCGGGACCCTCATGGGGACCCAGTACTTC
CDR3aa: CASSFNTGTLMGTQYF
j_gene: TRBJ2-5
d_gene: NA
v_gene: TRBV11-2
abundance: NA

CDR3nt: TGTGCCAGCAGCTTAGCCGGGTCAGACGTTCACGAGCAGTACTTC
CDR3aa: CASSLAGSDVHEQYF
j_gene: TRBJ2-7
d_gene: NA
v_gene: TRBV7-8
abundance: NA

CDR3nt: TGTGCCAGTAGTCAGCCGGGACTAGCGGGGGTCACAGATACGCAGTATTTT
CDR3aa: CASSQPGLAGVTDTQYF
j_gene: TRBJ2-3
d_gene: TRBD2
v_gene: TRBV6-2/TRBV6-3
abundance: NA

CDR3nt: TGTGCCTGGAGTGTGGGCTGGGGAAACACCGGGGAGCTGTTTTTT
CDR3aa: CAWSVGWGNTGELFF
j_gene: TRBJ2-2
d_gene: NA
v_gene: TRBV30
abundance: NA

CDR3nt: TGTGCCAGAAGCTGTGCGGGACGGGGGAAACAAAAGTATTTT
CDR3aa: CARSCAGRGKQKYF
j_gene: TRBJ1-3
d_gene: NA
v_gene: TRBV5-3
abundance: few

CDR3nt: TGTGCCAGCATCCCTCCATCCAACCAAGGTGAGCAGCCCCAGCATTTT
CDR3aa: CASIPPSNQGEQPQHF
j_gene: TRBJ1-5
d_gene: NA
v_gene: TRBV19
abundance: NA

CDR3nt: TGTGCCAGCAGTGAACTACAGGGGGGGAACACTGAAGCTTTCTTT
CDR3aa: CASSELQGGNTEAFF
j_gene: TRBJ1-1
d_gene: TRBD1
v_gene: TRBV6-1
abundance: NA

CDR3nt: TGTGCCAGCAGCTTAGTAGGGACAGGTGAACCTAACTATGGCTACACCTTC
CDR3aa: CASSLVGTGEPNYGYTF
j_gene: TRBJ1-2
d_gene: TRBD1
v_gene: TRBV7-2
abundance: NA

CDR3nt: TGTGCCAGTAGTATAGGGGGGTCCCCAGGTGAGACCCAGTACTTC
CDR3aa: CASSIGGSPGETQYF
j_gene: TRBJ2-5
d_gene: NA
v_gene: TRBV19
abundance: NA

CDR3nt: TGTGCCAGCAGTAAGCAGGGGGCGGCTAACTATGGCTACACCTTC
CDR3aa: CASSKQGAANYGYTF
j_gene: TRBJ1-2
d_gene: TRBD1
v_gene: TRBV2
abundance: NA

CDR3nt: TGTGCCAGCTCACCGGGTCAGACGGAGTACAATGAGCAGTTCTTC
CDR3aa: CASSPGQTEYNEQFF
j_gene: TRBJ2-1
d_gene: NA
v_gene: TRBV18
abundance: NA

CDR3nt: TGTGCCAGCAGACAAACGAGCGGGGGTTACGAGCAGTACTTC
CDR3aa: CASRQTSGGYEQYF
j_gene: TRBJ2-7
d_gene: TRBD2
v_gene: TRBV2
abundance: NA

CDR3nt: TGTGCCAGCAGCCTAAGCTTTACGCAGTATTTT
CDR3aa: CASSLSFTQYF
j_gene: TRBJ2-3
d_gene: NA
v_gene: TRBV6-4
abundance: NA

CDR3nt: TGCGCCAGCAGCCAAGAGGGAGGTAACTATGGCTACACCTTC
CDR3aa: CASSQEGGNYGYTF
j_gene: TRBJ1-2
d_gene: NA
v_gene: TRBV4-3
abundance: NA

CDR3nt: TGTGCCAGCAGCCAAGCCCTCGGGAGGGACCTAAGAGGGCAGTACTTC
CDR3aa: CASSQALGRDLRGQYF
j_gene: TRBJ2-7
d_gene: TRBD2
v_gene: TRBV14
abundance: once

CDR3nt: TGTGCCAGCAGCGATTTCAGGGATCGACAGCCCCAGCATTTT
CDR3aa: CASSDFRDRQPQHF
j_gene: TRBJ1-5
d_gene: NA
v_gene: TRBV6-6
abundance: NA

CDR3nt: TGTGCCAGCAGCTTAGGCACGGGGAAAGTCTCTGGAAACACCATATATTTT
CDR3aa: CASSLGTGKVSGNTIYF
j_gene: TRBJ1-3
d_gene: NA
v_gene: TRBV13
abundance: NA

CDR3nt: TGTGCCAGCAGCCAATGGGGTTTAAAAAACATTCAGTACTTC
CDR3aa: CASSQWGLKNIQYF
j_gene: TRBJ2-4
d_gene: NA
v_gene: TRBV3-1/TRBV3-2
abundance: NA